A single TCR beta chain is shown here with its context. Its antigen is not identified. The CDR3 length is 14 residues. CDR1 and CDR2 from the germline V gene are LNHNV and YYDKDF (reference sequence). With 1 base removed from V and 11 bases from J, the gap between germline ends came to 17 bases. The data originate from a study of shared clonotypes between healthy human individuals. The repertoire was sequenced with immunoSEQ multiplex PCR; TCRdb's copy has only in-frame clones and lacks some. The table has some 2,400,000 clones, around 95% seen once; the top ten hold about 0.13%. The study, taken as a whole, reports: Blood was the sole source, and tissue repertoires probably differ. Sharing across four donors was seen in 4% to 5% of naive CD4 clonotypes.

Sequencing input: naive CD4+ T cells sorted from blood. The sample's subset: CD45RA+ positively selected. The TCR originated in a man aged 18-30 years in good health. The chain links TRBV15 to TRBJ1-1; maybe TRBD1 (6 bases). Here the CDR3 reads CATSRARLQGQAFF. CDR3 sequence (DNA): TGTGCCACCAGCAGAGCCCGCTTACAGGGCCAGGCTTTCTTT.